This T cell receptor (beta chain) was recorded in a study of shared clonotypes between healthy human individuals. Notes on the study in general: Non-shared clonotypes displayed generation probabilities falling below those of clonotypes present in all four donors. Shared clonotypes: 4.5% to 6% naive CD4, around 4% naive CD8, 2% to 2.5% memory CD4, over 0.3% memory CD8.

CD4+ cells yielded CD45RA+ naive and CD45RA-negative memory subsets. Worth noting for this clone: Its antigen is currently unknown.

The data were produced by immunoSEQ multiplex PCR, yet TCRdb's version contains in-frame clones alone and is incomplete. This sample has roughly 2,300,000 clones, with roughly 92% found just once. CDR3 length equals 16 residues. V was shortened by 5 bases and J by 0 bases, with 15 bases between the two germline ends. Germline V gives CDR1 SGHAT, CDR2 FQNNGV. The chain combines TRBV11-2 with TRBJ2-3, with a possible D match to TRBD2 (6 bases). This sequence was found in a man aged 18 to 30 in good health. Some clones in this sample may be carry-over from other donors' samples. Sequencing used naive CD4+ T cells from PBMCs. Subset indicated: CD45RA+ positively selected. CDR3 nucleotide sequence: TGTGCCAGCAGCATCCGGAGAGGGACTAGCACAGATACGCAGTATTTT. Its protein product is CASSIRRGTSTDTQYF. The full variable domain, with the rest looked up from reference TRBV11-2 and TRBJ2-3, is EAGVAQSPRYKIIEKRQSVAFWCNPISGHATLYWYQQILGQGPKLLIQFQNNGVVDDSQLPKDRFSAERLKGVDSTLKIQPAKLEDSAVYLCASSIRRGTSTDTQYFGPGTRLTVL.